What follows are 9 T cell receptor beta chains derived from one specimen sequenced in a study of vaccination and CD4 T cells after COVID-19. Described treatment: approximately nine-day PBMC culture with coronavirus spike peptide pools or control peptides (ViraFEST assay). Researchers collected the unexposed donor's CD4+ T cells before the COVID-19 pandemic (2011-2018). These receptors have no identified antigens. The Oncomine TCR Beta short-read assay was applied to DNA of cultured CD4+ T cells. TCRdb used MiXCR to reprocess the PCR reads, holding one entry per CDR3 protein. The repertoire holds some 7,200 distinct CDR3 sequences, with around two fifths as singletons. The sample was CD4+ T cells from blood, cultured in vitro. These receptors came from a human donor in good health.

This clonotype has just a few counts. The chain combines TRBV7-2 with TRBJ2-1, with 9 bases aligning to TRBD2. The CDR3 is 16 residues long. Germline CDR1 SGHTA, CDR2 FQGNSA. The V and J ends lost 2 bases and 7 bases, in that order; junction bases with no gene match: 9. The CDR3 region has the DNA TGTGCCAGCAGCTTAAGCGCGGGAGGGGTGGTTAATGAGCAGTTCTTC. Residues: CASSLSAGGVVNEQFF.

In DNA form, the CDR3 reads TGTGCCAGCAGCTTGGGCCAGCTAAATCAGCCCCAGCATTTT. As protein: CASSLGQLNQPQHF. The rearrangement uses TRBV5-6 and TRBJ1-5; D ambiguous. The CDR3 totals 14 residues. Germline V CDR1 and CDR2: SGHDT, YYEEEE. V was clipped by 0 bases and J by 4 bases, with 8 bases between them.

This clonotype was detected a few times. The chain joins TRBV20-1 to TRBJ1-6, with D perhaps TRBD1 (6 bases). The CDR3 is made up of 17 amino acids. Looked up from germline, CDR1 is DFQATT and CDR2 is SNEGSKA (reference sequence). Between the trimmed V and J ends, which lost 6 bases and 0 bases, there was a span of 18 bases. The CDR3 region has the DNA TGCAGTGCACGGACGGGACACCAGAGCTCCTATAATTCACCCCTCCACTTT. Translation: CSARTGHQSSYNSPLHF.

This clonotype was counted a few times. V and J are TRBV21-1 and TRBJ1-5. TRBV21-1 is shown as a pseudogene. The CDR3 runs 14 residues. CDR3 region: CASSKSSFRQPQHF. For the CDR3, the DNA is TGTGCCAGCAGCAAAAGTAGCTTTCGTCAGCCCCAGCATTTT.

This clonotype was seen only a few times. J is TRBJ2-7 and V is TRBV6-1, with no clear D. V dropped 7 bases and J dropped 9 bases, with 19 bases sitting between them. This CDR3 contains 13 residues. Per germline, CDR1 MNHNS and CDR2 SASEGT. The CDR3 region has the DNA TGTGCCAGCACCAGCTCCTTCGGGCACGGGCAGTACTTC. Translated, it gives CASTSSFGHGQYF.

This chain connects TRBV6-1 to TRBJ1-2, with 8 bases that match TRBD1. Germline V gene sequence: CDR1 MNHNS, CDR2 SASEGT. This CDR3 spans 15 amino acids. Unmatched junction bases numbered 10, after V lost 6 bases and J lost 4 bases. CDR3 protein: CASRQGGMNAYGYTF. The CDR3 coding sequence is TGTGCCAGCAGACAGGGGGGGATGAACGCCTATGGCTACACCTTC.

The chain uses TRBV27 and TRBJ2-7; no definite D call. This CDR3 spans 15 amino acids. The V and J ends lost 6 bases and 5 bases respectively, with 20 bases between them. Germline loops: CDR1 MNHEY, CDR2 SMNVEV (reference sequence). In DNA, the CDR3 is TGTGCCAGCAGCCCTCCACTGCGTAGGCAGAACGAGCAGTACTTC. Protein sequence: CASSPPLRRQNEQYF.

The rearrangement uses TRBV7-2 and TRBJ1-1; 7 bases agree with TRBD1. The V segment lost 1 base and the J segment 6 bases; nucleotides outside the gene matches: 2. There are 13 residues in the CDR3. Germline loops: CDR1 SGHTA, CDR2 FQGNSA. DNA for the CDR3: TGTGCCAGCAGCTTAGGACAGGGCTCTGAAGCTTTCTTT. Translating it yields CASSLGQGSEAFF.

The genes are TRBV10-1 and TRBJ1-2; tentatively, D is TRBD1 (5 bases). CDR3 length equals 15 residues. CDR1 is WNHNN and CDR2 is SYGVQD in the germline V gene (reference sequence). The V end was cut by 4 bases, the J end by 5 bases, with 17 bases between. CDR3 loop: CASSVPPGPLYGYTF. CDR3 coding DNA: TGCGCCAGCAGTGTTCCTCCGGGACCCCTGTATGGCTACACCTTC.